These 8 T cell receptor beta chains originate from one sample sequenced in a study of CD8 T cells in ankylosing spondylitis. TCRdb re-called the 5' RACE reads with MiXCR, one entry per CDR3 protein. Of hundreds of thousands of distinct CDR3 sequences detected, approximately 8.4% appear once; the ten largest clones hold around 4.4%. Sequencing used blood, either unsorted or a sorted T cell fraction (not recorded which). The receptor source for this set is a female donor with ankylosing spondylitis or in good health (not recorded which).

This clonotype was picked up many times. This sequence joins TRBV12-3 or TRBV12-4 and TRBJ2-3; 10 bases map to TRBD2. The ends lost 7 bases at V and 14 bases at J; junction bases unmatched: 15. The CDR3 extends over 14 amino acids. The CDR3 region is CASTLRGKREGRYF. The CDR3 DNA sequence: TGTGCCAGCACCCTAAGGGGAAAGCGGGAGGGCCGGTATTTT.

In its sample, this clonotype was seen a few times. The genes are TRBV2 and TRBJ2-6; 8 nucleotides line up with TRBD1. CDR3 length equals 19 residues. Germline CDR1 SNHLY, CDR2 FYNNEI. V was clipped by 5 bases and J by 3 bases; unmatched bases: 15. CDR3 residues: CASSFRTGPRQGGANVLTF. CDR3 nucleotide sequence: TGTGCCAGCAGTTTTCGGACAGGGCCTCGCCAGGGTGGGGCCAACGTCCTGACTTTC.

The rearrangement links TRBV18 to TRBJ2-2, with D perhaps assigned TRBD1 or TRBD2 (5 bases each). With 11 bases removed from V and 6 bases from J, the gap between germline ends came to 16 bases. The V gene's germline CDR1 is KGHSH and CDR2 LQKENI. This CDR3 has 13 amino acids. The DNA for the CDR3 is TGTGCCTATTGGGACGGTGACGCCGGGGAGCTGTTTTTT. Translated, it gives CAYWDGDAGELFF.

This clonotype appeared many times. This chain joins TRBV5-1 and TRBJ1-4; perhaps TRBD1 as D (6 bases). The CDR3 spans 17 residues. CDR1 and CDR2 (germline): SGHRS, YFSETQ. Trimming stripped 4 bases from V and 0 bases from J, with 16 bases between. CDR3 sequence reads: CASSTRQADTTNEKLFF. The CDR3, as DNA: TGCGCCAGCAGCACACGACAGGCGGATACAACTAATGAAAAACTGTTTTTT.

This clonotype was counted ten times or more. V usage is TRBV7-8 and J usage is TRBJ1-1; D is uncertain. Looked up from germline, CDR1 is SGHVS and CDR2 is FQNEAQ. Trimming removed 5 bases from V and 11 bases from J, with 15 bases in between. The CDR3 length is 12 residues. This chain's CDR3 is CASSPTRRRAFF. The CDR3 DNA follows: TGTGCCAGCAGCCCGACCCGTAGGAGGGCTTTCTTT.

The table lists this clonotype with many counts. The chain carries TRBV10-3 and TRBJ2-3; a weak D match, TRBD2 (7 bases). The CDR3 is made up of 16 amino acids. V dropped 3 bases and J dropped 2 bases, with 15 bases sitting between them. CDR1 and CDR2 from the germline V gene are ENHRY and SYGVKD. CDR3 in DNA: TGTGCCATCAGTGAAGGAGGGGGGGCCCACACAGATACGCAGTATTTT. This encodes CAISEGGGAHTDTQYF.

The sample holds many counts of this clonotype. V usage is TRBV9 and J usage is TRBJ2-7; the match to TRBD2 covers 13 bases. Germline V lookup: CDR1 SGDLS, CDR2 YYNGEE. Trimming at V came to 4 bases and at J to 2 bases, leaving 9 bases not matched to a gene. The CDR3 has 17 amino acids. The CDR3 DNA is TGTGCCAGCAGCTTCGGACTAGCGGGAGTTGGGGCCTACGAGCAGTACTTC. Residues: CASSFGLAGVGAYEQYF.

This clonotype has ten or more counts. The V gene is TRBV29-1, the J gene TRBJ2-2; unclear D gene. Germline CDR1 reads SQVTM; CDR2 reads ANQGSEA. Trimming stripped 7 bases from V and 2 bases from J, with 11 bases between. The CDR3 covers 13 residues. CDR3 amino acids: CSAEIPNTGELFF. CDR3 nucleotide sequence: TGCAGCGCCGAGATACCCAACACCGGGGAGCTGTTTTTT.